These 20 T cell receptor beta chains share one sample of origin, sequenced in a study of Ad26.COV2.S vaccination and SARS-CoV-2 variants. Profiling relied on immunoSEQ multiplex PCR, and the TCRdb table lists in-frame clones only, not all of them. Of 300,000 to 450,000 clones in the sample, about 91% were seen once. This material consisted of peripheral blood, taken after recovery from COVID-19. All receptors come from a human donor who had recovered from COVID-19.

DNA of the CDR3: TGTGCCAGCTCACCGCTACCAGGGCTTGCGTGGGGCACCGGGGAGCTGTTTTTT. The encoded protein is CASSPLPGLAWGTGELFF. The V and J genes are TRBV18 and TRBJ2-2, with a tentative D call TRBD1 (5 bases). V lost 3 bases and J lost 4, with 21 bases in between. The CDR3 is made up of 18 amino acids. Per germline, CDR1 KGHSH and CDR2 LQKENI.

The chain is built from TRBV5-1 and TRBJ1-2; the D is unclear. CDR3 length: 15 amino acids. V lost 4 bases, J lost 4 bases, and 17 bases lay in between. Germline V CDR1 and CDR2: SGHRS, YFSETQ. This CDR3 reads CASSPAGVASYGYTF. Here the CDR3 DNA reads TGCGCCAGCAGCCCGGCCGGGGTTGCTAGCTATGGCTACACCTTC.

This sequence joins TRBV4-3 and TRBJ2-2; TRBD2 matches 12 bases. This CDR3 has 17 amino acids. Trimming at V came to 1 base and at J to 1 base, leaving 1 base not matched to a gene. Germline lookup yields CDR1 LGHNA and CDR2 YSLEER. The CDR3 loop is CASSQGLAGVNTGELFF. Here the CDR3 DNA reads TGCGCCAGCAGCCAAGGACTAGCGGGGGTGAACACCGGGGAGCTGTTTTTT.

The table lists this clone with a count of one. This chain's CDR3 is CASSFRTSGGRYF. The CDR3 nucleotides are TGTGCCAGCAGCTTCCGAACTAGCGGGGGCCGGTACTTC. This chain uses TRBV5-6 with TRBJ2-7; 11 bases match TRBD2. V lost 2 bases and J lost 12; bases outside the gene matches: 7. The CDR3 runs to 13 residues. Germline-derived CDR1 and CDR2 are SGHDT and YYEEEE.

V and J are TRBV7-8 and TRBJ1-1, with 7 bases fitting TRBD1. With 6 bases clipped from V and 2 bases from J, the junction kept 9 bases outside the gene matches. The CDR3 is 15 amino acids. Germline CDR1 and CDR2: SGHVS and FQNEAQ. CDR3 sequence (DNA): TGTGCCAGCAGACCGTCGGAGGGGGCAAACACTGAAGCTTTCTTT. This encodes CASRPSEGANTEAFF.

The V gene is TRBV3-1 (or the pseudogene TRBV3-2), the J gene TRBJ2-1, with 14 bases aligning to TRBD2. The germline gives CDR1 LGHDT, CDR2 YNNKEL (reference sequence). The CDR3 sequence is 17 residues long. Trimming removed 1 base from V and 5 bases from J; junction bases left unmatched: 4. CDR3 bases: TGTGCCAGCAGCCAAGGGGGACTAGCGGGGGCCCACAATGAGCAGTTCTTC. It yields the protein CASSQGGLAGAHNEQFF.

This chain joins TRBV5-1 and TRBJ2-2; 8 nucleotides line up with TRBD1. The germline V gene has CDR1 SGHRS and CDR2 YFSETQ. CDR3 length equals 15 residues. V lost 7 bases to trimming and J lost 0 bases; unmatched junction nucleotides: 5. The CDR3, as DNA: TGCGCCAGCGGGACAGGCCCAGCGAACACCGGGGAGCTGTTTTTT. Translated: CASGTGPANTGELFF.

The chain employs TRBV9 and TRBJ1-2, with D possibly TRBD1 on 5 matching bases. Trimming cost V 2 bases and J 4 bases, with 9 bases left between them. The V gene's germline CDR1 is SGDLS and CDR2 YYNGEE. This CDR3 is 13 amino acids long. CDR3 in DNA: TGTGCCAGCAGCGTCGGGGGGATCTATGGCTACACCTTC. Its translation: CASSVGGIYGYTF.

The chain has TRBV13 and TRBJ2-2; a weak D match, TRBD1 (6 bases). This CDR3 has 13 amino acids. Germline V gene sequence: CDR1 PRHDT, CDR2 FYEKMQ (reference sequence). V was cut by 2 bases and J by 5 bases, with 6 bases left in between. The CDR3 DNA is TGTGCCAGCAGCTTAACAGGGACCGGGGAGCTGTTTTTT. Encoded protein: CASSLTGTGELFF. Full variable domain (remainder filled in from reference TRBV13 and TRBJ2-2): AAGVIQSPRHLIKEKRETATLKCYPIPRHDTVYWYQQGPGQDPQFLISFYEKMQSDKGSIPDRFSAQQFSDYHSELNMSSLELGDSALYFCASSLTGTGELFFGEGSRLTVL.

The chain combines TRBV27 with TRBJ1-5; D not resolved. V was clipped by 6 bases and J by 4 bases, with 10 bases between them. There are 13 residues in the CDR3. Germline CDR1 reads MNHEY; CDR2 reads SMNVEV (reference sequence). CDR3 amino acids: CASSLWVNQPQHF. The DNA for the CDR3 is TGTGCCAGCAGCCTTTGGGTGAATCAGCCCCAGCATTTT.

In regard to this clone: One junction end disagrees with the germline gene, perhaps due to a read error. This sequence joins TRBV2 and TRBJ1-4; 7 bases align to TRBD1. CDR1 and CDR2 from the germline V gene are SNHLY and FYNNEI. The CDR3 extends over 14 amino acids. The CDR3 DNA sequence: TGTGCCAGCAGTGACTTAGGGGGGGGGACAGCCCGGATTTTT. Its translation is CASSDLGGGTARIF.

The chain combines TRBV4-1 with TRBJ2-2, with no clear D. The CDR3 runs 18 residues. V was shortened by 0 bases and J by 2 bases, with 16 bases between the two germline ends. Germline CDR1 reads MGHRA; CDR2 reads YSYEKL. Written as DNA, the CDR3 is TGCGCCAGCAGCCAAGATCGGGCAGAAACTTATAACACCGGGGAGCTGTTTTTT. This sequence encodes CASSQDRAETYNTGELFF.

J is TRBJ2-7 and V is TRBV5-4; D unresolved. This CDR3 has 13 residues. Per the germline V gene, CDR1 is SGHNT and CDR2 is YYREEE (reference sequence). Trimming pared 9 bases from V and 0 bases from J, leaving 13 bases between. CDR3: CAIKAIHSYEQYF. CDR3 DNA sequence: TGTGCCATCAAAGCCATTCACTCCTACGAGCAGTACTTC.

The chain uses TRBV19 and TRBJ1-6, with TRBD1 as a possible D gene (5 bases). Germline V lookup: CDR1 LNHDA, CDR2 SQIVND (reference sequence). The CDR3 runs 13 residues. V was shortened by 0 bases and J by 17 bases, with 14 bases between the two germline ends. CDR3 sequence: CASSIETGTLFHF. The CDR3 nucleotides are TGTGCCAGTAGTATAGAAACCGGGACCTTATTCCACTTT. The full variable domain, completed using reference TRBV19 and TRBJ1-6, is DGGITQSPKYLFRKEGQNVTLSCEQNLNHDAMYWYRQDPGQGLRLIYYSQIVNDFQKGDIAEGYSVSREKKESFPLTVTSAQKNPTAFYLCASSIETGTLFHFGNGTRLTVT.

The chain combines TRBV2 with TRBJ1-4, with TRBD1 matching 10 bases. CDR1 is SNHLY and CDR2 is FYNNEI in the germline V gene. J lost 3 bases, V lost 6 bases, and 4 bases had no gene match. The CDR3 is 15 residues long. CDR3 DNA: TGTGCCAGCAGGGGACAGGGGACGGCTAATGAAAAACTGTTTTTT. Its translation is CASRGQGTANEKLFF.

V is TRBV6-1 and J is TRBJ2-7; a weak D match, TRBD1 (5 bases). V was shortened by 0 bases and J by 2 bases, with 14 bases between the two germline ends. This CDR3 contains 16 residues. CDR1 and CDR2 from the germline V gene are MNHNS and SASEGT. In DNA, the CDR3 is TGTGCCAGCAGTGAAGCTTGGTGGCAGGGCACCTACGAGCAGTACTTC. Its protein product is CASSEAWWQGTYEQYF.

The rearrangement links TRBV11-2 to TRBJ2-3; the D is unclear. CDR1 and CDR2 (germline): SGHAT, FQNNGV. Trimming pared 5 bases from V and 0 bases from J, leaving 6 bases between. This CDR3 is 13 amino acids long. Written as DNA, the CDR3 is TGTGCCAGCAGCATCCCTAGCACAGATACGCAGTATTTT. As protein: CASSIPSTDTQYF.

This sequence joins TRBV19 and TRBJ1-1; TRBD1 aligns across 8 bases. Germline V gene data show CDR1 as LNHDA and CDR2 as SQIVND (reference sequence). Germline trimming cut 2 bases from V and 1 base from J; bases unmatched to any gene: 12. This CDR3 has 18 amino acids. The CDR3 protein is CASSIIGQGKVGNTEAFF. DNA of the CDR3: TGTGCCAGTAGTATAATCGGACAGGGTAAAGTCGGGAACACTGAAGCTTTCTTT.

The V call is TRBV10-2, the J call TRBJ2-1; 8 nucleotides line up with TRBD2. The CDR3 sequence is 17 residues long. Germline CDR1 is WSHSY and CDR2 is SAAADI. The ends lost 3 bases at V and 7 bases at J; junction bases unmatched: 14. CDR3 sequence reads: CASSDPRVGGGRNEQFF. CDR3 in DNA: TGCGCCAGCAGTGACCCCCGCGTTGGCGGGGGGAGGAATGAGCAGTTCTTC.

The chain recombines TRBV27 with TRBJ1-6; D possibly corresponds to TRBD1 (5 bases). The germline CDR1 and CDR2 sequences are MNHEY and SMNVEV (reference sequence). The CDR3 runs 16 residues. Trimming removed 3 bases at V and 7 bases at J, with 16 bases between. The CDR3 loop is CASSLGRGSGNSPLHF. The CDR3 DNA sequence: TGTGCCAGCAGTTTGGGACGGGGTTCGGGGAATTCACCCCTCCACTTT.